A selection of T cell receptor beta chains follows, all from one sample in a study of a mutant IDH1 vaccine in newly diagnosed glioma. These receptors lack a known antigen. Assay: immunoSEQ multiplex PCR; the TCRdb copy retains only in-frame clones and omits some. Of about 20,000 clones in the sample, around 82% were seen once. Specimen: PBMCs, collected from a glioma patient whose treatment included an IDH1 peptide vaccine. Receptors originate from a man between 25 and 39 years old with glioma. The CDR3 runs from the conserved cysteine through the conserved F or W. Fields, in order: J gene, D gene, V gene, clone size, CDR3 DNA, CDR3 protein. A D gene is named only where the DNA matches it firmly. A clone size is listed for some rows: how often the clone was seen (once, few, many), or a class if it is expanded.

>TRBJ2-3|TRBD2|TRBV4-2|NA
TGTGCCAGCAGCCAAGATCGAGCGGGAGGGGGGACAGATACGCAGTATTTT
CASSQDRAGGGTDTQYF
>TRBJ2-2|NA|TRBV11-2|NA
TGTGCCAGCAGCTTAGTAGGGGTAGCTAGGACCGGGGAGCTGTTTTTT
CASSLVGVARTGELFF
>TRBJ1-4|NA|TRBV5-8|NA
TGTGCCAGCAGCTCTGCCGGGCCACCGCTGTTTTTT
CASSSAGPPLFF
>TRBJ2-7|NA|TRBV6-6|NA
TGTGCCAGCAGAACCGGGACGGGGACCTACGAGCAGTACTTC
CASRTGTGTYEQYF
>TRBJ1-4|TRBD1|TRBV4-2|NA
TGTGCCAGCAGCCAAGAAGGACAGGGGGCCGAAAAACTGTTTTTT
CASSQEGQGAEKLFF
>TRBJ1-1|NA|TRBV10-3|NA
TGTGCCATCAGTGAGTCGCGGGCTTTCATGAACACTGAAGCTTTCTTT
CAISESRAFMNTEAFF
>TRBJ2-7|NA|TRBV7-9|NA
TGTGCCAGCAGCCCCTCTGGACGGACCTACGAGCAGTACTTC
CASSPSGRTYEQYF
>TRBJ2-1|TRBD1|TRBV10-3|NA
TGTGCCATCAGGACAGGGGGCGCGACGGGAGGGAACAATGAGCAGTTCTTC
CAIRTGGATGGNNEQFF
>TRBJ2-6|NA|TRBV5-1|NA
TGCGCCAGCAGCTTGGACAGTCAAGACTCTGGGGCCAACGTCCTGACTTTC
CASSLDSQDSGANVLTF
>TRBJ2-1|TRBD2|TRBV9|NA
TGTGCCAGCAGCGACCCGGGACTAGCGGTATACAATGAGCAGTTCTTC
CASSDPGLAVYNEQFF
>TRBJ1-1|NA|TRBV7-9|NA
TGTGCCAGCAGCCCTGGACACCTCACTGAAGCTTTCTTT
CASSPGHLTEAFF
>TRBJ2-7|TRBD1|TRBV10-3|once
TGTGCCATCGCCCCCCGGACAGGGACCGACGAGCAGTACTTC
CAIAPRTGTDEQYF
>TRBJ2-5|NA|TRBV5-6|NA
TGTGCCAGCAGCTTGCAAGAGACCCAGTACTTC
CASSLQETQYF
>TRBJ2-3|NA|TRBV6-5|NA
TGTGCCAGCAGTTACTCGGGCCCCACAGATACGCAGTATTTT
CASSYSGPTDTQYF
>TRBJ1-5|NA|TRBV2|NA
TGTGCCAGCAGTGAGGGGGGGAATAGGGAGCCCCAGCATTTT
CASSEGGNREPQHF
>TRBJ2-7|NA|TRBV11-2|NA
TGTGCCAGCAGCTTACGTCAGGGCGTTTATGGCTACGAGCAGTACTTC
CASSLRQGVYGYEQYF
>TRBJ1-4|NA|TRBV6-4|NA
TGTGCACAACAACGCGGCCCTACTTTAGGCCTGTTTTTT
CAQQRGPTLGLFF
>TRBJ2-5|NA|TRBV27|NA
TGTGCCACCTCTTACGAGGGCGGGGAGACCCAGTACTTC
CATSYEGGETQYF
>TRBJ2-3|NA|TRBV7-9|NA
TGTGCCAGCAGCTCGGACCCAACGGATACGCAGTATTTT
CASSSDPTDTQYF
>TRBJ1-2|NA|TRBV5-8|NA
TGTGCCAGCAGCTTGAACCCCTTTAGCTACACCTTC
CASSLNPFSYTF
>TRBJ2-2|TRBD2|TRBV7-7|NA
TGTGCCAGCAGCTCCGGCCTCGCGGGAGGGCCCGGGGAGCTGTTTTTT
CASSSGLAGGPGELFF
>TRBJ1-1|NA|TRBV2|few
TGTGCCAGCAGTGAGATTGTTATCGGAAGCCAATCGAACACTGAAGCTTTCTTT
CASSEIVIGSQSNTEAFF
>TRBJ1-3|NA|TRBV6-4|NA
TGTGCCAGCAGGGAGAGACCGCGGCCCCTCTCTGGAAACACCATATATTTT
CASRERPRPLSGNTIYF
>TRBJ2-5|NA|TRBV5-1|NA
TGCGCCAGCAGCTTGGAGGGGTGGGGAGAGACCCAGTACTTC
CASSLEGWGETQYF
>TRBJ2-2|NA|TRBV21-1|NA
TGTGCCAGCATCACCGGGACACCCGGGGAGCTGTTTTTT
CASITGTPGELFF
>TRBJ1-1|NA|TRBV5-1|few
TGCGCCAGCAGCCTCAGGGTCAACACTGAAGCTTTCTTT
CASSLRVNTEAFF
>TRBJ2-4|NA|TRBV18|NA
TGTGCCAGCTCACCACCGGGCAGGGGCCTTGACATTCAGTACTTC
CASSPPGRGLDIQYF
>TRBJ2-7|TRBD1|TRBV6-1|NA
TGTGCCAGCACTGATCCGGGACAGGGATCCTACGAGCAGTACTTC
CASTDPGQGSYEQYF
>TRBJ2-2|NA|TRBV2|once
TGTGCCAGCAGTGAAGTTGATGTGGCCTCGGCCGGGGAGCTGTTTTTT
CASSEVDVASAGELFF
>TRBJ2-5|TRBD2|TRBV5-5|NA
TGTGCCAGCAGCTCGGTTGGGGGGGGGCAAGAGACCCAGTACTTC
CASSSVGGGQETQYF
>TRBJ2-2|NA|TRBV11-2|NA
TGTGCCAGCAGCCTCCCTTGGTACAACGGGGAGCTGTTTTTT
CASSLPWYNGELFF
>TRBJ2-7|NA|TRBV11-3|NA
TGTGCCAGCAGCCCAGGGGAGTCCTACGAGCAGTACTTC
CASSPGESYEQYF
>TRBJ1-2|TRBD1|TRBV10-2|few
TGCGCCAGCACCGAACAGGGGAGGAACTATGGCTACACCTTC
CASTEQGRNYGYTF
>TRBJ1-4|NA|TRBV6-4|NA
TGTGCCAGCAGCACCCACCGGGACCCTAATGAAAAACTGTTTTTT
CASSTHRDPNEKLFF
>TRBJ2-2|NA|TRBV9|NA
TGTGCCAGCAGCGTAGACTTCAACACCGGGGAGCTGTTTTTT
CASSVDFNTGELFF
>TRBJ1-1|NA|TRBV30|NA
TGTGCCTGGAGGGGGGGGACTGAAGCTTTCTTT
CAWRGGTEAFF
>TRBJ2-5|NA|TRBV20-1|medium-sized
TGCAGTGTCTCACCCCAAGAGACCCAGTACTTC
CSVSPQETQYF
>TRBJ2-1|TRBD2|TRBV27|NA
TGTGCCAGCAGTCCACTAGCGGGAATCTACAATGAGCAGTTCTTC
CASSPLAGIYNEQFF
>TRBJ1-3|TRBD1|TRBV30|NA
TGTGCCTGGAGTGTACGACAGGGCAGGGTATTATCTAGTGGAAACACCATATATTTT
CAWSVRQGRVLSSGNTIYF
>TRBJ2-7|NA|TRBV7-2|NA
TGTGCCAGCACTCCGCCGAGCAGGGCCGGAACCTACGAGCAGTACTTC
CASTPPSRAGTYEQYF
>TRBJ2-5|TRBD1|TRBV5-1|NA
TGCGCCAGCAGCTTCCCGGGACAGGGGTTGGAGACCCAGTACTTC
CASSFPGQGLETQYF
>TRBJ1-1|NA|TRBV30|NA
TGTGCCTGGGGGGACGGGTATGAAGCTTTCTTT
CAWGDGYEAFF
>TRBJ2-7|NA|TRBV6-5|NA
TGTGCCAGCAGTCACCCCAGGGCAGGGCAATACGAGCAGTACTTC
CASSHPRAGQYEQYF
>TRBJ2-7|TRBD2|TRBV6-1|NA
TGTGCCAGCAGTGGACCCCGGACTAGCGAGACCCTGGCGCAGTACTTC
CASSGPRTSETLAQYF
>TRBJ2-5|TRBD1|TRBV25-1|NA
TGTGCCAGCAGTAAGCGTCCCGGGACAGGGTTCGGGGAGACCCAGTACTTC
CASSKRPGTGFGETQYF
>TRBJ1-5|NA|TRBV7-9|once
TGTGCCAGCAGCGACGGACAGTCAGGTAATCAGCCCCAGCATTTT
CASSDGQSGNQPQHF
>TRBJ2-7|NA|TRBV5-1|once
TGCGCCAGCAGCTTGAATTACGAGCAGTACTTC
CASSLNYEQYF
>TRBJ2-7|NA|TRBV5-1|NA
TGCGCCAGCAGCTTTTTTGGGACATGGGACGAGCAGTACTTC
CASSFFGTWDEQYF
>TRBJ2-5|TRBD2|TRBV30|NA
TGTGCCTGGAGTGTCAAGGTGGGGGGGGAGACCCAGTACTTC
CAWSVKVGGETQYF
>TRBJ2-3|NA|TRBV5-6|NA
NA
CASSTSWSTDTQYF